These 17 T cell receptor beta chains were sequenced from one sample in a study of control samples from healthy donors and cancer patients. Using immunoSEQ multiplex PCR, the repertoire was profiled, and TCRdb retains in-frame clones only, with some absent. The data contain 150,000 or so clones, 90% to 95% of them singletons. The sample was blood. The receptors were gathered from a woman aged 55-69 years in good health.

The V and J genes are TRBV27 and TRBJ1-1; D not certain. The CDR3 runs 16 residues. Trimming removed 3 bases at V and 0 bases at J, with 14 bases between. Germline V gene sequence: CDR1 MNHEY, CDR2 SMNVEV (reference sequence). The CDR3 nucleotides read TGTGCCAGCAGTTTGAGTAGGGCCACAATGAACACTGAAGCTTTCTTT. Translating it yields CASSLSRATMNTEAFF.

The V gene is TRBV5-4, the J gene TRBJ2-3; 12 bases are shared with TRBD2. The V and J ends lost 0 bases and 2 bases, in that order; junction bases with no gene match: 7. Per germline, CDR1 SGHNT and CDR2 YYREEE (reference sequence). There are 18 residues in the CDR3. The CDR3 DNA follows: TGTGCCAGCAGCTTGGAGATCCTAGCGGGGGGGAACACAGATACGCAGTATTTT. Protein product: CASSLEILAGGNTDTQYF.

The rearrangement uses TRBV19 and TRBJ2-7; D is possibly TRBD1 (6 bases). Trimming left V 3 bases short and J 2 bases short, with 11 bases between. Germline V gene sequence: CDR1 LNHDA, CDR2 SQIVND (reference sequence). This CDR3 has 14 amino acids. CDR3 in DNA: TGTGCCAGTAGTATCGGGGACAAGACCTACGAGCAGTACTTC. Its protein product is CASSIGDKTYEQYF.

There are a few counts of this clone. The rearrangement links TRBV12-5 to TRBJ2-2, with D perhaps TRBD2 (5 bases). Looked up from germline, CDR1 is LGHNT and CDR2 is FRNRAP. V lost 0 bases to trimming and J lost 5 bases, with 22 bases between them. CDR3 size: 19 residues. CDR3 DNA: TGTGCTAGTGGTTTGGTATTACGGGGATCCGGGGTACTTACCGGGGAGCTGTTTTTT. It codes for CASGLVLRGSGVLTGELFF.

The sample holds one count of this clone. The rearrangement uses TRBV14 and TRBJ2-1; D ambiguous. V shed 1 base and J shed 9 bases, with 4 bases lying between them. The CDR3 consists of 11 residues. CDR1 is SGHDN, CDR2 FVKESK, per germline. The CDR3 DNA is TGTGCCAGCAGCCAAGGGGCTGAGCAGTTCTTC. This translates into CASSQGAEQFF.

This chain uses TRBV29-1 with TRBJ1-3; D remains unclear. CDR1 and CDR2 (germline): SQVTM, ANQGSEA. This CDR3 contains 12 residues. The V end was cut by 5 bases, the J end by 0 bases, with 5 bases between. The CDR3 reads CSVLSSGNTIYF. As DNA, the CDR3 is TGCAGCGTTCTTAGCTCTGGAAACACCATATATTTT.

The chain uses TRBV4-3 and TRBJ1-4; maybe TRBD1 (6 bases). CDR1 is LGHNA and CDR2 is YSLEER in the germline V gene. The CDR3 extends over 18 amino acids. Trimming stripped 6 bases from V and 0 bases from J, with 20 bases between. The CDR3 spells CASRPSWRGFATNEKLFF. The CDR3 DNA is TGCGCCAGCAGACCCTCGTGGAGGGGGTTTGCAACTAATGAAAAACTGTTTTTT.

This clone was detected once. This rearrangement joins TRBV6-5 to TRBJ1-2; 9 bases align to TRBD1. Trimming cost V 4 bases and J 7 bases; bases outside gene matches: 7. The CDR3 is made up of 14 amino acids. Germline-derived CDR1 and CDR2 are MNHEY and SVGAGI. The CDR3 DNA follows: TGTGCCAGCAGTTTGACAGGGGGTTATGGTGGCTACACCTTC. It specifies CASSLTGGYGGYTF.

V is TRBV3-1 (or the pseudogene TRBV3-2) and J is TRBJ2-5; perhaps TRBD1 as D (6 bases). The V gene's germline CDR1 is LGHDT and CDR2 YNNKEL (reference sequence). V was shortened by 7 bases and J by 2 bases, with 11 bases between the two germline ends. The CDR3 totals 13 residues. The CDR3 nucleotides are TGTGCCAGCACCTTAGGGGGACAAGAGACCCAGTACTTC. It specifies CASTLGGQETQYF.

This sequence joins TRBV12-3 or TRBV12-4 and TRBJ1-2, with unresolved D. The CDR3 is made up of 13 amino acids. The germline V and J ends were trimmed by 2 bases and 0 bases, with 4 bases remaining between them. The DNA of the CDR3 is TGTGCCAGCAGTTTAATCTCTAACTATGGCTACACCTTC. The encoded protein is CASSLISNYGYTF.

V usage is TRBV5-6 and J usage is TRBJ1-2, with D unresolved. Trimming stripped 4 bases from V and 8 bases from J, with 21 bases between. CDR1 SGHDT and CDR2 YYEEEE come from the germline V gene. CDR3 length: 15 residues. This chain's CDR3 is CASSDQKGFKAGYTF. The CDR3 DNA follows: TGTGCCAGCAGCGATCAGAAGGGTTTCAAGGCGGGCTACACCTTC.

The J gene is TRBJ1-6, the V gene TRBV5-1, with TRBD1 matching 10 bases. Germline V gives CDR1 SGHRS, CDR2 YFSETQ. V was clipped by 3 bases and J by 8 bases; unmatched bases: 2. The CDR3 covers 14 residues. The CDR3 loop reads CASSSGTGDSPLHF. For the CDR3, the DNA is TGCGCCAGCAGCTCCGGGACAGGGGATTCACCCCTCCACTTT. Using reference TRBV5-1 and TRBJ1-6 for the parts outside the CDR3, the full variable domain is KAGVTQTPRYLIKTRGQQVTLSCSPISGHRSVSWYQQTPGQGLQFLFEYFSETQRNKGNFPGRFSGRQFSNSRSEMNVSTLELGDSALYLCASSSGTGDSPLHFGNGTRLTVT.

This chain uses TRBV5-6 with TRBJ2-7; D perhaps matches TRBD2 (6 bases). CDR3 size: 15 residues. V lost 4 bases and J 0 bases, leaving 14 bases between the germline ends. CDR1 and CDR2 from the germline V gene are SGHDT and YYEEEE. CDR3 DNA: TGTGCCAGCAGCCGCGGTATGGGGGGCTCCTACGAGCAGTACTTC. Translating gives CASSRGMGGSYEQYF.

A single count supports this clone. The chain recombines TRBV7-3 with TRBJ2-5, with D tentatively TRBD2 (6 bases). The germline V and J ends were trimmed by 4 bases and 5 bases, with 11 bases remaining between them. The CDR3 runs to 13 residues. CDR1 is SGHTA, CDR2 FQGTGA, per germline. The chain's CDR3 is CASSWTSGETQYF. The CDR3 bases are TGTGCCAGCAGCTGGACCAGCGGGGAGACCCAGTACTTC. Full variable domain (outside the CDR3, taken from reference TRBV7-3 and TRBJ2-5): GAGVSQTPSNKVTEKGKYVELRCDPISGHTALYWYRQSLGQGPEFLIYFQGTGAADDSGLPNDRFFAVRPEGSVSTLKIQRTERGDSAVYLCASSWTSGETQYFGPGTRLLVL.

The chain employs TRBV18 and TRBJ1-5, with D uncertain. Germline CDR1 reads KGHSH; CDR2 reads LQKENI. This CDR3 has 14 residues. Trimming took off 3 bases at V and 2 bases at J, with 8 bases between the two ends. CDR3 residues: CASSPDDGNQPQHF. The CDR3 DNA reads TGTGCCAGCTCACCTGATGACGGCAATCAGCCCCAGCATTTT.

The chain combines TRBV19 with TRBJ1-5, with 7 bases matching TRBD1. Germline CDR1 is LNHDA and CDR2 is SQIVND (reference sequence). This CDR3 is built from 18 residues. V lost 7 bases, J lost 5 bases, and 20 bases stayed unmatched. CDR3 sequence reads: CASTKSRQGSRNDQPQHF. For the CDR3, the DNA is TGTGCCAGTACCAAAAGTCGACAGGGTTCACGAAACGATCAGCCCCAGCATTTT.

The J gene is TRBJ1-1, the V gene TRBV7-3; 8 bases are a match to TRBD1. The CDR3 sequence is 13 residues long. V lost 4 bases and J lost 8; bases outside the gene matches: 6. Germline V gene data show CDR1 as SGHTA and CDR2 as FQGTGA. CDR3 residues: CASSSDRGREAFF. CDR3 DNA: TGTGCCAGCAGCTCAGACAGGGGACGAGAAGCTTTCTTT.